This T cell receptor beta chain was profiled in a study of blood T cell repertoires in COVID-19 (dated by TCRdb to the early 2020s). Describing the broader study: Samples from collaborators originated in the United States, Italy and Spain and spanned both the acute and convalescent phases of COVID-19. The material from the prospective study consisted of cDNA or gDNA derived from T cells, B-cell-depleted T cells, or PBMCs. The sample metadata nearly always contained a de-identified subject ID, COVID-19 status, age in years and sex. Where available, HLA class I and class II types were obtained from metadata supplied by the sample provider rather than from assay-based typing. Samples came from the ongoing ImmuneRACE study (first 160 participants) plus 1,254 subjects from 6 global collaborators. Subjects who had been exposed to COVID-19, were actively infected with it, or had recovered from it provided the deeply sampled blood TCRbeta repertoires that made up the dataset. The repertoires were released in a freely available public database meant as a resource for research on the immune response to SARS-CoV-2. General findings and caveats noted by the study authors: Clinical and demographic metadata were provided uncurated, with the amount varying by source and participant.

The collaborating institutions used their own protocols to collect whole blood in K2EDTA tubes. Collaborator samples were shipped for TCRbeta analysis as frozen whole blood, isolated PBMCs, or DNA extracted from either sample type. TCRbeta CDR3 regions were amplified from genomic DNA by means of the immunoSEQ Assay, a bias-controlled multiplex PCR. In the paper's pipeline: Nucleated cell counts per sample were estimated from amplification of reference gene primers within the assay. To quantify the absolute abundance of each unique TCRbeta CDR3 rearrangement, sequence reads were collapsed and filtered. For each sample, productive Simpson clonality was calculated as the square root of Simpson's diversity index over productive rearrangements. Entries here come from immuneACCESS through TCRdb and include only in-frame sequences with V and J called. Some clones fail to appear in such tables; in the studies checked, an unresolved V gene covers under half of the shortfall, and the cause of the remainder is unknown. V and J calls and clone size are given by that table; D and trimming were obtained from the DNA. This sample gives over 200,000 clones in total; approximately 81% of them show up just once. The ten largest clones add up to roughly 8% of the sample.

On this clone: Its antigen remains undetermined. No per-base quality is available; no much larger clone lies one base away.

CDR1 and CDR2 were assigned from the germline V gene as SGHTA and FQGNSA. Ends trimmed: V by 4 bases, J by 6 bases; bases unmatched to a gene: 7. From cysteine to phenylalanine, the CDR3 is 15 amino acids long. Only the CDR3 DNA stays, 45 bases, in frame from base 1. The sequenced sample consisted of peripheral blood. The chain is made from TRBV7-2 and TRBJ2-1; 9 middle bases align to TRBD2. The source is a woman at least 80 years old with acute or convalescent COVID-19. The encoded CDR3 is CASSSGLAPSNEQFF. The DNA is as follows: TGTGCCAGCAGCTCGGGACTAGCCCCTTCCAATGAGCAGTTCTTC.